This TCR beta chain was obtained from a study of cytomegalovirus exposure and HLA in healthy donors. Study summary: According to later analysis, the same platform produced the 90 to 150 validation and several hundred first-cohort repertoires.

A note on this clone: Additional DNA sequences in this sample encode the identical CDR3.

In germline, CDR1 is MRHNA, CDR2 SNTAGT. CDR3 size: 14 residues. J gave up 5 bases and V 2 bases, and 3 bases lay outside the gene matches. Produced via immunoSEQ multiplex PCR; TCRdb's table is partial and in-frame only. The sample holds roughly 330,000 clones, roughly 90% seen once. The clonotype originates from a woman in her thirties in good health and CMV-seropositive. Sequencing input: PBMCs. The rearrangement joins TRBV6-4 to TRBJ1-1; 9 nucleotides line up with TRBD1. In DNA, the CDR3 is TGTGCCAGCAGTGACACGGACAGGGGAACTGAAGCTTTCTTT. Protein: CASSDTDRGTEAFF.